The entry that follows covers one T cell receptor beta chain sequence. Its antigen remains unidentified. The sample comes from a study of cytomegalovirus exposure and HLA in healthy donors. Study at large: In a later analysis, it was reported that the 90 to 150 validation repertoires had been produced on the same platform as the 670 or so repertoires belonging to the first cohort. Study conclusions and caveats: Cytomegalovirus status was reportedly diagnosed by the classifier with high sensitivity and specificity. Among TCR sequences, most were rare, though some public TCRs appeared in many donors.

The validation cohort, a group of around 130 subjects, included the donors and was separate from the approximately 650-subject first cohort. TCRdb's copy holds only in-frame clones and misses some; the assay was immunoSEQ multiplex PCR. The table has roughly 220,000 clones, about 89% seen once; the top ten hold about 1%. This receptor was taken from a woman aged 18 to 35 in good health and CMV-seronegative. The sequenced sample was PBMCs.

This chain's CDR3 is CASSLGGRPDRSNTGELFF. The CDR3 DNA is TGTGCCAGCTCACTCGGAGGCAGACCCGACCGCTCGAACACCGGGGAGCTGTTTTTT. The chain links TRBV18 to TRBJ2-2; tentatively, D is TRBD2 (5 bases). Germline lookup yields CDR1 KGHSH and CDR2 LQKENI. Trimming took off 4 bases at V and 0 bases at J, with 21 bases between the two ends. CDR3 length equals 19 residues.